Listed below are T cell receptor beta chains from one sample, sequenced in a study. Each CDR3 protein is one row after TCRdb ran MiXCR on the RT-PCR reads. The table records several thousand distinct CDR3 sequences, 34% of them present only once. The sample comprised memory CD4+ T cells from salivary gland. All receptors derive from a female donor with primary Sjogren's syndrome. Each CDR3 is given without its conserved first and last residue. Only some rows state a clone size, as once, few, many or a class for expanded clones.

V,J,size,CDR3
TRBV7-2,TRBJ1-2,medium-sized,ASSLGGKRGYT
TRBV20-1,TRBJ2-5,medium-sized,SARDHGGAAETQY
TRBV11-3,TRBJ2-1,NA,ASSLVAGGHNEQF
TRBV24-1,TRBJ2-3,medium-sized,ATLSRGPTDTQY
TRBV7-3,TRBJ2-5,NA,ASSQGYQETQY
TRBV3-1,TRBJ2-5,many,ASSQDVGRETQY
TRBV7-2,TRBJ1-2,medium-sized,ASRPGTEKNYGYT
TRBV5-1,TRBJ2-1,medium-sized,ASTGLAGNEQF
TRBV7-8,TRBJ1-2,medium-sized,ASSFSLGFRDYGYT
TRBV20-1,TRBJ1-1,medium-sized,SASDRGRLNTEAF
TRBV7-9,TRBJ1-1,NA,ASSKQGGLTEAF
TRBV7-2,TRBJ2-1,NA,ASSARLATNTPNEQF
TRBV5-4,TRBJ2-7,medium-sized,ASSLGGWREGSEQY
TRBV20-1,TRBJ2-7,NA,SARVRQGAYEQY
TRBV27,TRBJ2-7,medium-sized,ATSRRDPHEQY
TRBV5-4,TRBJ1-1,medium-sized,ASSITGTNTEAF
TRBV4-1,TRBJ2-5,medium-sized,ASSRGRGGETQY
TRBV20-1,TRBJ2-4,NA,SARRDRGNIQY
TRBV28,TRBJ1-6,many,ASSFAQNNSPLH
TRBV24-1,TRBJ2-5,medium-sized,ATSEPAGTKQETQY
TRBV9,TRBJ1-2,medium-sized,ASSVGQRSYGYT
TRBV5-1,TRBJ1-4,medium-sized,ASSRATNEKLF
TRBV5-1,TRBJ2-5,medium-sized,ASSPHSGAQETQY
TRBV5-4,TRBJ1-1,NA,ASSLVGTGANTEAF
TRBV24-1,TRBJ2-6,medium-sized,ATAPGPGTGEFSGANVLT
TRBV7-3,TRBJ1-1,many,AWKWGRTEAF
TRBV12-3/TRBV12-4,TRBJ2-5,NA,ASSPLDKGQETQY
TRBV4-3,TRBJ1-5,medium-sized,ASSQDPPGLGQPQH
TRBV9,TRBJ1-2,medium-sized,ASSVLPGLSGYT
TRBV20-1,TRBJ2-2,NA,SAMDLNTGELF
TRBV18,TRBJ2-3,NA,ASSPSGSSPDTQY
TRBV20-1,TRBJ2-7,many,SAREGELLAYEQY
TRBV20-1,TRBJ2-3,medium-sized,SARARDSTDTQY
TRBV6-1,TRBJ2-2,NA,ASRGLAGGLGTGELF
TRBV10-3,TRBJ1-5,NA,AISASQGYSNQPQH
TRBV27,TRBJ1-6,many,ASSKAPATGVKNSPLH
TRBV20-1,TRBJ1-2,medium-sized,SARRPTGGYGYT
TRBV5-6,TRBJ1-2,medium-sized,ASSEGTGGYGYT
TRBV20-1,TRBJ2-1,medium-sized,SASSSGGSYNEQF
TRBV7-7,TRBJ2-1,NA,ASSLVQGAYNEQF
TRBV7-3,TRBJ1-1,large,ASSLGQGFNTEAF
TRBV4-3,TRBJ1-1,NA,ASSQWGNTEAF
TRBV7-4,TRBJ2-3,NA,ATSSSGGASTDTQY
TRBV7-9,TRBJ1-1,NA,ASSPDAGQATEAF
TRBV20-1,TRBJ2-7,large,SASTGSSYEQY
TRBV9,TRBJ2-1,medium-sized,ASSVGGTGGNEQF
TRBV20-1,TRBJ2-7,medium-sized,SARDTRSVEQY